One and the same sample provided the 9 T cell receptor beta chains below, sequenced in a study of response to subunit inactivated influenza vaccine. TCRdb reanalysed the RT-PCR reads using MiXCR and keeps one entry per CDR3 protein. The data contain fewer than 700,000 distinct CDR3 sequences, 10% to 15% of them singletons. Sequenced material: PBMCs from blood, taken around seven weeks after vaccination. These receptors were collected from a man aged 50-59 years who received an inactivated influenza vaccine.

The chain uses TRBV4-3 and TRBJ2-4; D is undetermined. Germline V gives CDR1 LGHNA, CDR2 YSLEER. This CDR3 spans 13 amino acids. Between the trimmed V and J ends, which lost 3 bases and 8 bases, there was a span of 11 bases. DNA of the CDR3: TGCGCCAGCAGCCACACGAACGGAGACATTCAGTACTTC. Its translation: CASSHTNGDIQYF.

In this sample, this clonotype turned up many times. V usage is TRBV24-1 and J usage is TRBJ2-7; perhaps TRBD1 as D (5 bases). V lost 4 bases and J 9 bases, leaving 15 bases between the germline ends. This CDR3 comprises 13 residues. Germline CDR1 is KGHDR and CDR2 is SFDVKD. For the CDR3, the DNA is TGTGCCACCAGTGACCCAGGACAAACGCGGCAGTACTTC. Its protein is CATSDPGQTRQYF.

J is TRBJ2-2 and V is TRBV2, with a possible D match to TRBD2 (5 bases). The CDR3 contains 14 residues. V was shortened by 5 bases and J by 5 bases, with 12 bases between the two germline ends. Germline V CDR1 and CDR2: SNHLY, FYNNEI. DNA for the CDR3: TGTGCCAGCAGTTCTTTACTAGGGACCGGGGAGCTGTTTTTT. This translates into CASSSLLGTGELFF.

In its sample, this clonotype was seen a few times. The chain joins TRBV12-3 or TRBV12-4 to TRBJ2-1, with D possibly TRBD1 on 8 matching bases. Trimming shortened V by 6 bases and J by 1 base, and 28 bases separated the two germline ends. This CDR3 has 20 residues. CDR3 sequence (DNA): TGTGCCAGCAGGAAACAGCCGGGACAACAACAGGGGGGGTCCTACAATGAGCAGTTCTTC. This gives the protein CASRKQPGQQQGGSYNEQFF.

J is TRBJ1-1 and V is TRBV14; a possible D gene is TRBD1 (6 bases). The CDR3 consists of 13 residues. CDR1 SGHDN and CDR2 FVKESK come from the germline V gene. Trimming took 8 bases from V and 5 from J, leaving 15 bases between them. Here the CDR3 DNA reads TGTGCCAGCCAAGGCTCCAGGGGAACTGAAGCTTTCTTT. This gives the protein CASQGSRGTEAFF.

This clonotype was seen ten or more times. The V and J genes are TRBV6-1 and TRBJ1-1, with D tentatively TRBD1 (6 bases). Deletions cut 7 bases from V and 0 bases from J, with 12 bases between. The V gene's germline CDR1 is MNHNS and CDR2 SASEGT. There are 14 residues in the CDR3. In DNA form, the CDR3 reads TGTGCCAGCACGAGGGGGGATATGAACACTGAAGCTTTCTTT. Translating it yields CASTRGDMNTEAFF.

This clonotype was counted between two and nine times. The chain recombines TRBV25-1 with TRBJ2-1; D is possibly TRBD2 (6 bases). This CDR3 is 13 amino acids long. Germline CDR1 MGHDK, CDR2 SYGVNS. V lost 3 bases to trimming and J lost 4 bases, with 7 bases between them. CDR3 region: CASSDRGYNEQFF. The CDR3, as DNA: TGTGCCAGCAGTGACCGGGGGTACAATGAGCAGTTCTTC.

A few counts support this clonotype. The rearrangement joins TRBV4-3 to TRBJ2-1, with D unclear. The CDR3 is 16 residues long. The germline V and J ends were trimmed by 0 bases and 1 base, with 10 bases remaining between them. The germline gives CDR1 LGHNA, CDR2 YSLEER. The CDR3 loop reads CASSQDFSTSYNEQFF. CDR3 sequence (DNA): TGCGCCAGCAGCCAAGATTTTAGCACATCCTACAATGAGCAGTTCTTC.

This clonotype turned up a few times. The V and J genes are TRBV12-3 or TRBV12-4 and TRBJ2-7; D is uncertain. This CDR3 is 13 amino acids long. Trimming left V 5 bases short and J 3 bases short, with 11 bases between. The CDR3 nucleotides read TGTGCCAGCAGTCTCTCAGTAAACTACGAGCAGTACTTC. Translating gives CASSLSVNYEQYF.